These 4 T cell receptor beta chains originate from one sample sequenced in a study of T-cell memory formation after mild COVID-19. Via MiXCR, TCRdb re-called the 5' RACE reads, giving one row per CDR3 protein. The sample carries 75,000 to 95,000 distinct CDR3 sequences, 10% to 15% recorded once. The sample comprised PBMCs or a T cell subset sorted from them (not recorded which). These receptors all come from an adult woman who had mild COVID-19 (a few samples of this study predate the infection). Cell type and time point are not known.

The table lists this clonotype with a few counts. This chain uses TRBV7-9 with TRBJ2-7, with TRBD2 identical over 9 bases. Losses at the gene ends were 4 bases for V and 2 bases for J; bases not matched to a gene: 6. The CDR3 spans 15 residues. CDR1 and CDR2 from the germline V gene are SEHNR and FQNEAQ (reference sequence). The CDR3 reads CASSSEREATYEQYF. The DNA of the CDR3 is TGTGCCAGCAGCTCAGAGCGGGAGGCGACCTACGAGCAGTACTTC.

The table lists this clonotype with a few counts. The genes are TRBV9 and TRBJ2-3, with 8 bases aligning to TRBD1. The V segment lost 3 bases and the J segment 0 bases; nucleotides outside the gene matches: 6. The germline gives CDR1 SGDLS, CDR2 YYNGEE. This CDR3 is built from 16 residues. The DNA for the CDR3 is TGTGCCAGCAGCGCCCAGGGGGCGTCTAGCACAGATACGCAGTATTTT. Amino acids: CASSAQGASSTDTQYF. Complete variable domain (other parts from reference TRBV9 and TRBJ2-3): DSGVTQTPKHLITATGQRVTLRCSPRSGDLSVYWYQQSLDQGLQFLIQYYNGEERAKGNILERFSAQQFPDLHSELNLSSLELGDSALYFCASSAQGASSTDTQYFGPGTRLTVL.

The CDR3: CASSPYPKQGEAFF. CDR3 coding DNA: TGTGCCAGCAGTCCGTATCCCAAGCAGGGGGAAGCTTTCTTT. The chain joins TRBV6-5 to TRBJ1-1; tentatively, D is TRBD1 (6 bases). There are 14 residues in the CDR3. Trimming removed 5 bases at V and 8 bases at J, with 18 bases between. The germline V gene has CDR1 MNHEY and CDR2 SVGAGI.

This clonotype was seen ten or more times. The chain employs TRBV6-5 and TRBJ2-1; D gene unclear. The germline CDR1 and CDR2 sequences are MNHEY and SVGAGI. Trimming shortened V by 2 bases and J by 5 bases, and 7 bases separated the two germline ends. The CDR3 is 13 residues long. The CDR3 loop reads CASSYSQNNEQFF. In nucleotides, the CDR3 is TGTGCCAGCAGTTACAGTCAGAACAATGAGCAGTTCTTC.